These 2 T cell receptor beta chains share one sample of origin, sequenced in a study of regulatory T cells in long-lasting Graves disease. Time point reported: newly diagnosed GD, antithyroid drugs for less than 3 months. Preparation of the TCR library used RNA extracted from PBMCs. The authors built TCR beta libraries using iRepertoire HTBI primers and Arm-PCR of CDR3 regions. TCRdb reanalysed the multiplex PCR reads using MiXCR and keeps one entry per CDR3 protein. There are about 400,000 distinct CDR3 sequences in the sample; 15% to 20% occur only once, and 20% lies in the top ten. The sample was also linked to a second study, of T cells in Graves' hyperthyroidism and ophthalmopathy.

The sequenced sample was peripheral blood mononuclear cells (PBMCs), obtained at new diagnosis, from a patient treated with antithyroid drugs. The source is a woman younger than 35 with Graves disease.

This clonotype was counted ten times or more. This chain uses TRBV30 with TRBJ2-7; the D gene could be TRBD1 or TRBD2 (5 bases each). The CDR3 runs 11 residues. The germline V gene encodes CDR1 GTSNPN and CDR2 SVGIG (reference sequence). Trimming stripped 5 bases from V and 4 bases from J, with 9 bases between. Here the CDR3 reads CAWSGAYEQYF. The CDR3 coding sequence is TGTGCCTGGTCCGGGGCGTACGAGCAGTACTTC.

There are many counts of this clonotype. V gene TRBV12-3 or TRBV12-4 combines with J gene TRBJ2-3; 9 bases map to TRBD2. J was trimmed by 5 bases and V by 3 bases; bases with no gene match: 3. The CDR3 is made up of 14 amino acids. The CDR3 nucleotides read TGTGCCAGCAGTTTTGGCGGGGGGGAAGATACGCAGTATTTT. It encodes CASSFGGGEDTQYF.